This record concerns one T cell receptor (beta chain) sequence. Its specific antigen is unknown. Per-base quality was not reported, and no clone a single base away is much larger than it. These data originate in a study of PD-1 and CTLA-4 blockade in melanoma (dated by TCRdb to about 2021). The study in broad terms: In patients with melanoma, the study measured the effects of PD-1 blockade versus CTLA-4 blockade on the melanoma-reactive CD8 T cell response.

Receptor amplification or capture employed the immunoSEQ multiplex PCR assay. Imported from immuneACCESS, the table was reduced by TCRdb to in-frame sequences with V and J called. These copies leave out some clones; in studies compared against another copy, an unresolved V gene accounts for under half, and the cause of the remainder is not known. This sample gives roughly 30,000 clones in total; around 90% of them show up just once. The biggest ten clones account for about 9.4% of the sample. The CDR3 contains 23 residues, cysteine and phenylalanine counted. Here the CDR3 DNA is all that survives: 69 bases in frame from base 1.

The sample was CD8+ T cells from peripheral blood, taken from a patient given anti-PD-1 treatment. The clonotype was recovered from a human donor with melanoma. The chain couples TRBV21-1 to TRBJ2-2; TRBD1, the table's D call, lacks a check against the DNA. TRBV21-1 is a pseudogene locus. The CDR3 amino acid sequence is: CASSKNPRQGSFNLTPNTGELFF. The DNA sequence is as follows: TGTGCCAGCAGCAAAAACCCCCGTCAGGGTAGTTTCAACCTCACTCCTAACACCGGGGAGCTGTTTTTT.